These 20 T cell receptor beta chains were sequenced from one sample in a study of Graves' ophthalmopathy and Graves' hyperthyroidism. Amplified material comprised TCR beta CDR3 regions derived from RNA transcripts. Following a first-round RT-PCR that used HTBI primers, a second-round multiplex PCR was carried out. A single record per CDR3 protein comes from TCRdb applying MiXCR to the multiplex PCR reads. This sample has over a million distinct CDR3 sequences; about 40% occur once, and the top ten carry around 10%. Sequencing was carried out using peripheral blood or thyroid tissue (not recorded which). These receptors came from an adult man with Graves' hyperthyroidism.

This chain's CDR3 is CSAREVRQADPGPLHF. The CDR3 region has the DNA TGCAGTGCTAGAGAAGTGAGACAGGCTGATCCGGGGCCCCTCCACTTT. The chain carries TRBV20-1 and TRBJ1-6, with D perhaps TRBD1 (6 bases). This CDR3 spans 16 amino acids. Deletions cut 0 bases from V and 13 bases from J, with 22 bases between. Germline V gene sequence: CDR1 DFQATT, CDR2 SNEGSKA (reference sequence).

Comments on this clonotype: The conserved phenylalanine or tryptophan normally closing the CDR3 is absent here, so this likely arose from a read error. It is unclear where the CDR3 begins or ends on the DNA, so no DNA is shown, and the CDR3 is as TCRdb lists it. The chain joins TRBV7-9 to TRBJ2-2; the table's D gene call, TRBD1, was not cross checked with the DNA. The CDR3 is made up of 9 amino acids, end residues included. The germline V gene has CDR1 SEHNR and CDR2 FQNEAQ (reference sequence). This CDR3 reads CASSTGGQG.

This clonotype was counted ten times or more. The V gene is TRBV4-3, the J gene TRBJ2-5; TRBD2 might be the D (6 bases). Per the germline V gene, CDR1 is LGHNA and CDR2 is YSLEER. V shed 1 base and J shed 5 bases, with 17 bases lying between them. This CDR3 has 16 amino acids. The CDR3 is CASSQGGRAGGETQYF. The CDR3 DNA reads as TGCGCCAGCAGCCAAGGGGGCAGGGCTGGGGGGGAGACCCAGTACTTC.

The rearrangement joins TRBV5-4 to TRBJ2-5; TRBD1 matches 10 bases. Germline values: CDR1 SGHNT, CDR2 YYREEE (reference sequence). V dropped 4 bases and J dropped 3; count of bases not matched to a gene: 3. CDR3 length: 14 residues. CDR3 coding DNA: TGTGCCAGCAGCAGACAGGGGGCAGAAGAGACCCAGTACTTC. This gives the protein CASSRQGAEETQYF.

This clonotype was counted ten times or more. The V gene is TRBV15, the J gene TRBJ2-7; no clear D gene. Trimming shortened V by 3 bases and J by 3 bases, and 9 bases separated the two germline ends. This CDR3 has 13 amino acids. Germline V gene sequence: CDR1 LNHNV, CDR2 YYDKDF (reference sequence). The CDR3 DNA reads as TGTGCCACCAGCAGGGGTTCAAACTACGAGCAGTACTTC. It encodes CATSRGSNYEQYF. Supplemented by reference TRBV15 and TRBJ2-7, the full variable domain reads DAMVIQNPRYQVTQFGKPVTLSCSQTLNHNVMYWYQQKSSQAPKLLFHYYDKDFNNEADTPDNFQSRRPNTSFCFLDIRSPGLGDTAMYLCATSRGSNYEQYFGPGTRLTVT.

The J gene is TRBJ1-2, the V gene TRBV24-1; unclear D gene. The V and J ends lost 12 bases and 2 bases respectively, with 15 bases between them. There are 13 residues in the CDR3. Germline V gene sequence: CDR1 KGHDR, CDR2 SFDVKD. The CDR3 sequence: CASQAAGNYGYTF. The DNA for the CDR3 is TGTGCCTCCCAGGCCGCGGGGAACTATGGCTACACCTTC.

There are a few counts of this clonotype. The CDR3 sequence: CASSQYRLTEAFF. In nucleotides, the CDR3 is TGTGCCAGCAGCCAGTATCGGTTGACTGAAGCTTTCTTT. The chain links TRBV14 to TRBJ1-1, with D unresolved. The CDR3 runs to 13 residues. With 3 bases removed from V and 5 bases from J, the gap between germline ends came to 10 bases. Germline V gene lookup returns CDR1 SGHDN and CDR2 FVKESK.

A word on this clonotype: The junction and the germline gene differ at one end; a read error may be behind it. This chain joins TRBV7-9 and TRBJ2-5; tentative D call: TRBD1 (5 bases). The CDR3 is made up of 8 amino acids. Germline V gene lookup returns CDR1 SEHNR and CDR2 FQNEAQ (reference sequence). CDR3 nucleotides: TGTGCCAGCTCTGGGGCGAACTTC. Amino acid sequence: CASSGANF.

This clonotype was counted a few times. The chain joins TRBV7-2 to TRBJ2-5, with D possibly matching TRBD1 (6 bases). V was cut by 5 bases and J by 1 base, with 17 bases left in between. The CDR3 runs to 16 residues. The germline CDR1 and CDR2 sequences are SGHTA and FQGNSA. DNA for the CDR3: TGTGCCAGCAGCAGATATATTGGACAGAGCCAAGAGACCCAGTACTTC. It yields the protein CASSRYIGQSQETQYF.

This clonotype was picked up many times. CDR3 residues: CASSLHPYEQYF. The CDR3 bases are TGTGCCAGCAGCTTACATCCCTACGAGCAGTACTTC. The chain employs TRBV7-8 and TRBJ2-7; D unresolved. V was trimmed by 2 bases and J by 2 bases, leaving 4 bases between them. The CDR3 totals 12 residues. The germline CDR1 and CDR2 sequences are SGHVS and FQNEAQ.

This clonotype was counted a few times. The CDR3, as DNA: TGTGCCAGCAGTCTGCGTTTTTACGAGCAGTACTTC. Protein sequence: CASSLRFYEQYF. This rearrangement joins TRBV12-3 or TRBV12-4 to TRBJ2-7; D gene unclear. CDR3 length equals 12 residues. The V end was cut by 5 bases, the J end by 4 bases, with 9 bases between.

This clonotype was counted at least ten times. The chain is built from TRBV7-2 and TRBJ2-7; possibly TRBD1 for D (6 bases). The germline CDR1 and CDR2 sequences are SGHTA and FQGNSA. V lost 5 bases and J lost 1, with 15 bases in between. There are 15 residues in the CDR3. CDR3 nucleotide sequence: TGTGCCAGCAGCCGTGACAGGAAAGCTTCCTACGAGCAGTACTTC. Translated, it gives CASSRDRKASYEQYF.

This clonotype was seen a handful of times. This chain connects TRBV20-1 to TRBJ2-7; no clear D. CDR3 length: 13 amino acids. V was clipped by 1 base and J by 10 bases, with 17 bases between them. Germline lookup yields CDR1 DFQATT and CDR2 SNEGSKA (reference sequence). CDR3 DNA sequence: TGCAGTGCTAGAGCTCACTCCCGCTTATTTCAGTACTTC. Translating gives CSARAHSRLFQYF.

At least ten counts were recorded for this clonotype. This sequence joins TRBV12-3 or TRBV12-4 and TRBJ2-5; 10 bases match TRBD2. V lost 7 bases to trimming and J lost 4 bases; unmatched junction nucleotides: 6. This CDR3 comprises 14 residues. CDR3 loop: CASTSSGSGETQYF. The CDR3 DNA follows: TGTGCCAGCACGTCTAGCGGGAGTGGAGAGACCCAGTACTTC.

With regard to this clonotype: One base away lies a much larger clone, so this may be a sequencing read error. The J gene is TRBJ1-6, the V gene TRBV2; D gene uncertain. The germline V gene encodes CDR1 SNHLY and CDR2 FYNNEI. The V gene lost 4 bases and the J gene lost 9 bases, with 16 bases spanning the gap. The CDR3 runs to 15 residues. The CDR3 loop reads CASSAEGSLSSPLHF. The DNA of the CDR3 is TGTGCCAGCAGTGCAGAGGGTAGCCTTTCTTCACCCCTCCACTTT.

As regards this clonotype: At one end, the junction sequence differs from germline, possibly due to a read error. The chain joins TRBV15 to TRBJ2-7, with D uncertain. There are 10 residues in the CDR3. Per germline, CDR1 LNHNV and CDR2 YYDKDF (reference sequence). As DNA, the CDR3 is TGTGCCACCAGCAGAGATGGGCAGCACTTC. Amino acid sequence: CATSRDGQHF.

This clonotype was seen many times. The rearrangement joins TRBV7-8 to TRBJ2-7; 8 nucleotides line up with TRBD1. This CDR3 contains 16 residues. Germline V gives CDR1 SGHVS, CDR2 FQNEAQ. V was clipped by 2 bases and J by 4 bases; unmatched bases: 10. CDR3 sequence reads: CASSLSWTGSHYEQYF. CDR3 DNA: TGTGCCAGCAGCTTATCATGGACAGGGTCGCATTACGAGCAGTACTTC.

V and J are TRBV7-1 and TRBJ2-7; the D is unclear. TRBV7-1 is recorded as an ORF, its role being uncertain. V lost 5 bases and J 2 bases, leaving 16 bases between the germline ends. This CDR3 is built from 15 residues. The CDR3 coding sequence is TGTGCCAGCAGCGATTACCGTCCTGAAACCTACGAGCAGTACTTC. Translation: CASSDYRPETYEQYF.

This clonotype came up once. J is TRBJ2-7 and V is TRBV10-2, with D maybe TRBD2 (6 bases). The CDR3 contains 13 residues. The V gene's germline CDR1 is WSHSY and CDR2 SAAADI. V was shortened by 6 bases and J by 5 bases, with 14 bases between the two germline ends. The CDR3 DNA sequence: TGCGCCAGCAGGACGGGGGTTGAACACGAGCAGTACTTC. This encodes CASRTGVEHEQYF.

This clonotype came up many times. The rearrangement links TRBV5-6 to TRBJ2-5, with D unclear. The CDR3 covers 13 residues. Germline CDR1 reads SGHDT; CDR2 reads YYEEEE. The V end was cut by 4 bases, the J end by 2 bases, with 9 bases between. Written as DNA, the CDR3 is TGTGCCAGCAGCCGGCATCGTCAAGAGACCCAGTACTTC. Protein product: CASSRHRQETQYF.